This entry features one T cell receptor (beta chain) sequence. The sample comes from a study of T cell responses to AZD1222 COVID-19 vaccine. TCRdb keeps only in-frame clones here, not all; method: immunoSEQ multiplex PCR. The table has some 79,000 clones, 70% to 90% seen once. Trimming pared 7 bases from V and 3 bases from J, leaving 8 bases between. CDR1 is DFQATT and CDR2 is SNEGSKA in the germline V gene (reference sequence). The CDR3 has 11 amino acids. The receptor was derived from an adult who received the AZD1222 COVID-19 vaccine. The rearrangement joins TRBV20-1 to TRBJ2-3; possibly TRBD1 for D (6 bases). Sequenced here: peripheral blood, sampled 28 days after the second AZD1222 dose. CDR3 loop: CSGGQTDTQYF. CDR3 DNA: TGCAGTGGAGGACAGACAGATACGCAGTATTTT.